What follows describes a single T cell receptor (beta chain). It lacks a known antigen. No base quality values were provided; no much bigger clone lies one nucleotide off. The data were taken from a study of radiotherapy plus CTLA-4 blockade in lung cancer (dated by TCRdb to the late 2010s). Regarding the research as a whole: Objective responses were observed in around 20% of enrolled patients, and disease control was achieved in 25% to 40%. Broader findings and caveats from the paper: TCR clones derived from tumors expanded in peripheral blood after treatment with radiotherapy and ipilimumab. Increased serum interferon-beta after radiation, together with early dynamic changes in blood T cell clones, were reported to be the strongest predictors of response.

The study tested focal radiation therapy combined with CTLA-4 blockade (ipilimumab) in patients with chemo-refractory metastatic non-small-cell lung cancer. Libraries were built with the immunoSEQ multiplex PCR assay. TCRdb holds this immuneACCESS table with in-frame rearrangements only. Some clones are missing; in checked studies, unresolved V genes explain under half, and the rest has no known cause. The sample table lists about 49,000 clones, approximately 85% of them with a count of one. Roughly 25% of the sample is held by the ten biggest clonotypes. Reading the germline V gene (reference sequence) gives CDR1 LNHDA and CDR2 SQIVND. The trim is 4 bases for V and 7 bases for J, with a gap of 13 bases between the germline ends. The CDR3 sequence holds 13 residues, the cysteine and phenylalanine included. Only CDR3 DNA is held: 39 bases, read in frame from base 1.

The receptor was derived from a human donor with non-small cell lung cancer whose response to radiotherapy plus ipilimumab could not be evaluated. This material consisted of peripheral blood, taken from a patient treated with radiotherapy plus ipilimumab. This chain joins TRBV19 to TRBJ1-1; the D gene is perhaps TRBD1, from 5 matching bases. The DNA sequence is as follows: TGTGCCAGTAGTAATGCAGGGCAGAGTGAAGCTTTCTTT. Translated, it gives CASSNAGQSEAFF.